This T cell receptor (beta chain) was sequenced for a study of spatial heterogeneity in lung cancer. Study as a whole: The count of detected beta-chain sequences consistently exceeded that of alpha-chain sequences. Across tumor regions, counts of TCR transcripts showed a strong correlation with a T cell module score derived from matched bulk RNA-seq. Findings and limits, study-wide: Tumor mutation count correlated with how many alpha and beta TCRs expanded intratumorally.

Time point: sample taken at primary tumor resection. CDR3 length equals 15 residues. Germline V CDR1 and CDR2: GTSNPN, SVGIG (reference sequence). With 5 bases removed from V and 1 base from J, the gap between germline ends came to 14 bases. TCRdb re-derived calls from the 5' RACE reads in MiXCR, one entry per CDR3 protein. The sample has thousands of distinct CDR3 sequences, 35% to 45% seen once. As regards this clonotype: Its antigen remains unknown.

The J gene is TRBJ2-2, the V gene TRBV30; the D is unclear. The sample was lung tumor tissue, taken at surgery. The receptor's source is a male donor with early-stage non-small cell lung cancer. CDR3 coding DNA: TGTGCCTGGCTCGGAGTCACGAGGAACACCGGGGAGCTGTTTTTT. Protein: CAWLGVTRNTGELFF.